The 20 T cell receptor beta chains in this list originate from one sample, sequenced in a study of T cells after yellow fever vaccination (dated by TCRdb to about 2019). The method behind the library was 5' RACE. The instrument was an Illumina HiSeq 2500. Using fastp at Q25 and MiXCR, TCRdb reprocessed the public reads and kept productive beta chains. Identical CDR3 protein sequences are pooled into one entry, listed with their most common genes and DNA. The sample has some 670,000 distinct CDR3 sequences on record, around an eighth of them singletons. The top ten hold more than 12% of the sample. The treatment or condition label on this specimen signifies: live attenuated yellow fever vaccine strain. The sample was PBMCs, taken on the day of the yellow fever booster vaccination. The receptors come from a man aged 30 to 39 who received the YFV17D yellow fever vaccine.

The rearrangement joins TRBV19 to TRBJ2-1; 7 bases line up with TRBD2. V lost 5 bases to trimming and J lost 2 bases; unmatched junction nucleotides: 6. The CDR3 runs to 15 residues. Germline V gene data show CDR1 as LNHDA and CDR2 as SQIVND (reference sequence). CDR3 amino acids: CASSSTSSPYNEQFF. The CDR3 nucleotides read TGTGCCAGTAGTTCGACTAGCAGCCCCTACAATGAGCAGTTCTTC.

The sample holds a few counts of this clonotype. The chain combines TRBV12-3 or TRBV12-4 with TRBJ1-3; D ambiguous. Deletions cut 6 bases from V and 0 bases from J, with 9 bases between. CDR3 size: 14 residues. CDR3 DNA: TGTGCCAGCAGATTCGACCCCTCTGGAAACACCATATATTTT. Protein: CASRFDPSGNTIYF.

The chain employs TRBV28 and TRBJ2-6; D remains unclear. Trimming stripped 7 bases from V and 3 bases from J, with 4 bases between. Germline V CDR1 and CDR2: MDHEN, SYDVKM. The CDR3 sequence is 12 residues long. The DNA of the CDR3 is TGTGCCAGCATGGGTGGGGCCAACGTCCTGACTTTC. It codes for CASMGGANVLTF.

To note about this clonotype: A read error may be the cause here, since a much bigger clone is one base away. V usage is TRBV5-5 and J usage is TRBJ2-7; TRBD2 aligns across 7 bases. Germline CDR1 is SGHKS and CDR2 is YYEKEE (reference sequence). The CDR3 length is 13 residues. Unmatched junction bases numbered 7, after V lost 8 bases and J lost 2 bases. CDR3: CARSPSGTYEQYF. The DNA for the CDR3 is TGTGCCAGGAGCCCTAGCGGCACCTACGAGCAGTACTTC.

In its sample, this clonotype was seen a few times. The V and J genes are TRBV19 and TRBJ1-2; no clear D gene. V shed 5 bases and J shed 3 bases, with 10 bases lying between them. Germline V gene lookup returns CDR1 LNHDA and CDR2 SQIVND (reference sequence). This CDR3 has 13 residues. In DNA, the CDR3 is TGTGCCAGTAGTTCCTGGCTTGACTATGGCTACACCTTC. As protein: CASSSWLDYGYTF.

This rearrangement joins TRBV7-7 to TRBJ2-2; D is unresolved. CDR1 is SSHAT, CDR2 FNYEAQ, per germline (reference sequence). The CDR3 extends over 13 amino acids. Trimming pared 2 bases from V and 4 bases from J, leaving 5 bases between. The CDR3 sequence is CASSLFITGELFF. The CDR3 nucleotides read TGTGCCAGCAGCTTATTTATCACCGGGGAGCTGTTTTTT.

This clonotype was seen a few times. CDR3 nucleotides: TGTGCCAGCAGTTTCCATCCCCTATTCGACAGGAGGAGTTGGGATGAGCAGTTCTTC. The encoded protein is CASSFHPLFDRRSWDEQFF. This chain uses TRBV28 with TRBJ2-1; a weak D match, TRBD1 (6 bases). Trimming took 3 bases from V and 8 from J, leaving 29 bases between them. Germline V gene data show CDR1 as MDHEN and CDR2 as SYDVKM. The CDR3 is 19 residues long.

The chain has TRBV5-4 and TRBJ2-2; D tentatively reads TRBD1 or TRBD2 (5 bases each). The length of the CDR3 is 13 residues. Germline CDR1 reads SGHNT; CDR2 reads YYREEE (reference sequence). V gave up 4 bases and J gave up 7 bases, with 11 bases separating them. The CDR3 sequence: CASSTRGIGELFF. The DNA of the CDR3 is TGTGCCAGCAGCACGAGGGGAATCGGGGAGCTGTTTTTT.

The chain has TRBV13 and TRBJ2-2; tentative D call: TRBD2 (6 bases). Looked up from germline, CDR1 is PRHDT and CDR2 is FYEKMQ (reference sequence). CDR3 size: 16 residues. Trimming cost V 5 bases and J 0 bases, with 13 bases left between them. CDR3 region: CASSPDGSANTGELFF. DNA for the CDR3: TGTGCCAGCAGCCCTGACGGGAGTGCGAACACCGGGGAGCTGTTTTTT.

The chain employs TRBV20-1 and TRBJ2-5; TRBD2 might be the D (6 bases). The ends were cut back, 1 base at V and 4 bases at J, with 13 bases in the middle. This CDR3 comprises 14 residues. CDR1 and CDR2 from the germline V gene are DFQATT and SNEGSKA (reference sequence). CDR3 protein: CSARVPGRAETQYF. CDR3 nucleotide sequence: TGCAGTGCTAGAGTTCCCGGGAGAGCAGAGACCCAGTACTTC.

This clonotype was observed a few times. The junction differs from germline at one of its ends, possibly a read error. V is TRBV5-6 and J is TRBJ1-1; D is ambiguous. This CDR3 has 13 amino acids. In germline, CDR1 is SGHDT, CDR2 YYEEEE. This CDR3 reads CASSLAPSGKWKF. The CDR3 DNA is TGTGCCAGCAGCTTGGCCCCTTCCGGGAAATGGAAGTTT.

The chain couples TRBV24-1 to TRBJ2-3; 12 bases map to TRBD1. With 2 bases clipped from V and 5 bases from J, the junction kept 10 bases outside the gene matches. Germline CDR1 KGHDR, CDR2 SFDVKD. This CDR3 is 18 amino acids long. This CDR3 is CATSDSSPGQGAGDTQYF. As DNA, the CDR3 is TGTGCCACCAGTGATTCAAGCCCGGGACAGGGGGCTGGAGATACGCAGTATTTT.

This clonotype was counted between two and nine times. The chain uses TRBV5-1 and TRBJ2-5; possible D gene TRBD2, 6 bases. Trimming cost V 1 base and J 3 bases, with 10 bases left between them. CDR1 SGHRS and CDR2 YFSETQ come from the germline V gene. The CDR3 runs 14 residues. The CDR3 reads CASSLFGGEETQYF. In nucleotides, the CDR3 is TGCGCCAGCAGCTTGTTCGGCGGGGAAGAGACCCAGTACTTC.

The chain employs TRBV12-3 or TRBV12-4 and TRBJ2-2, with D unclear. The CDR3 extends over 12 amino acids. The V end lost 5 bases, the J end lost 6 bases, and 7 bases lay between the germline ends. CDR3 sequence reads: CASSTGPGELFF. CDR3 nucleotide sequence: TGTGCCAGCAGTACGGGTCCCGGGGAGCTGTTTTTT.

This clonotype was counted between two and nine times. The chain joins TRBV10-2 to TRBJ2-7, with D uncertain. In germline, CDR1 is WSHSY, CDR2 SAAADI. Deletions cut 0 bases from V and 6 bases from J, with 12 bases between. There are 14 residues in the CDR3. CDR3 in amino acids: CASSESPGFREQYF. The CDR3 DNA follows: TGCGCCAGCAGTGAGTCCCCCGGGTTCCGCGAGCAGTACTTC.

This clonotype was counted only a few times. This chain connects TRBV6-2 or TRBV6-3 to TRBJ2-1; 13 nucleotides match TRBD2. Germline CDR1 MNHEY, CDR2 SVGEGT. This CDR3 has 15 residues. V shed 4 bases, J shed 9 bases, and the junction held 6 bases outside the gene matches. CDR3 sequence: CASSLVGLAGSEQFF. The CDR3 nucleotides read TGTGCCAGCAGTTTGGTGGGACTAGCGGGAAGTGAGCAGTTCTTC.

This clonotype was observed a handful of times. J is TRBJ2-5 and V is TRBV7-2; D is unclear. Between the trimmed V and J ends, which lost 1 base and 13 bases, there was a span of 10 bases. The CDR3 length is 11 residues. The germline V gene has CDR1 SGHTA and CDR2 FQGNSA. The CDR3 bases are TGTGCCAGCAGCTTAGTTGGCCCTCTGTACTTC. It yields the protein CASSLVGPLYF. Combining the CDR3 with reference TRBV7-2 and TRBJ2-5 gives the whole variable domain GAGVSQSPSNKVTEKGKDVELRCDPISGHTALYWYRQSLGQGLEFLIYFQGNSAPDKSGLPSDRFSAERTGGSVSTLTIQRTQQEDSAVYLCASSLVGPLYFGPGTRLLVL.

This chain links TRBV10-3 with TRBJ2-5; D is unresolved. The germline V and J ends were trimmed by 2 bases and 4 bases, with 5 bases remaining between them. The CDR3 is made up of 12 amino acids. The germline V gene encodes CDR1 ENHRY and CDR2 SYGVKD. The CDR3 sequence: CAISERRETQYF. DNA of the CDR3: TGTGCCATCAGTGAGCGTAGAGAGACCCAGTACTTC.

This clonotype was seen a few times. CDR3: CASSLSGQGAKNIQYF. DNA of the CDR3: TGTGCCAGCAGTTTGTCCGGACAGGGTGCCAAAAACATTCAGTACTTC. The chain has TRBV12-3 or TRBV12-4 and TRBJ2-4; 8 nucleotides agree with TRBD1. J was trimmed by 1 base and V by 3 bases; bases with no gene match: 5. CDR3 length: 16 amino acids.

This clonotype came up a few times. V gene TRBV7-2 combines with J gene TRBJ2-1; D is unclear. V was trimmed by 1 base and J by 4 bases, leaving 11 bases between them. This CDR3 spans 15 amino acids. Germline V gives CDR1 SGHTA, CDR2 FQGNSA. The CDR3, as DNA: TGTGCCAGCAGCTTAGTTTTTGCACCTTACAATGAGCAGTTCTTC. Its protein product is CASSLVFAPYNEQFF.